This T cell receptor (beta chain) was recovered during a study of blood T cell repertoires in COVID-19. As for the study in general: Acute and convalescent COVID-19 specimens originated in the United States, Italy and Spain. T cells, B-cell-depleted T cells, or PBMCs provided the cDNA or gDNA that served as material.

Authors' methods: Amplification of reference gene primers provided the estimated nucleated cell counts. This table comes from immunoSEQ multiplex PCR, and its TCRdb copy is limited to in-frame clones, with some not included. That table furnishes V, J and clone size, whereas the DNA furnished D and trimming. The table records approximately 130,000 clones, roughly 86% of them present only once. The germline gives CDR1 SGHNT, CDR2 YENEEA. This CDR3 contains 16 residues. V lost 0 bases and J lost 2; bases outside the gene matches: 3. Sequencing used peripheral blood. The TCR sequence derives from a human donor in a cohort sampled during active COVID-19. The chain employs TRBV11-3 and TRBJ2-3, with TRBD2 identical over 9 bases. CDR3 bases: TGTGCCAGCAGCTTAGATCGCGGGGGGGCCACAGATACGCAGTATTTT. Encoded protein: CASSLDRGGATDTQYF.